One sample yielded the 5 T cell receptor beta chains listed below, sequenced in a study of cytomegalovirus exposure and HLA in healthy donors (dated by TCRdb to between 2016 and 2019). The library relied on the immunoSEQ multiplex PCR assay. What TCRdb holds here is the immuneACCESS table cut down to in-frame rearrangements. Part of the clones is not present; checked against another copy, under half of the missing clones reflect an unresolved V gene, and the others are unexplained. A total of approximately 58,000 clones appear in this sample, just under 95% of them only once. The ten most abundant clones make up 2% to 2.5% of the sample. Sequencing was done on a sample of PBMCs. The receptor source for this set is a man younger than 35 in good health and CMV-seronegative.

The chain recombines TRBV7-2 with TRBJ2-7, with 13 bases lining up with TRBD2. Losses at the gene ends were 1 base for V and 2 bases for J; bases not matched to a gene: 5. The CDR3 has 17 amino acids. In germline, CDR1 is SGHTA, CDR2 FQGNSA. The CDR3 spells CASSLGSGLAGPYEQYF. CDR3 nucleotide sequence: TGTGCCAGCAGCTTAGGGTCGGGACTAGCGGGACCCTACGAGCAGTACTTC.

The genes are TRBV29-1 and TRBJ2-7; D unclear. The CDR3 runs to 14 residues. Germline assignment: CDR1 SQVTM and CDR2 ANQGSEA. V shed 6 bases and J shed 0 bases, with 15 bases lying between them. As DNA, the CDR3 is TGCAGCGTGGGTGACACACTGAGCTCCTACGAGCAGTACTTC. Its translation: CSVGDTLSSYEQYF.

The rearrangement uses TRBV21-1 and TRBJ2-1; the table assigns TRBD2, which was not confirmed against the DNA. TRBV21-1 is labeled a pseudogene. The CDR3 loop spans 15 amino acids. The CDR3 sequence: CASSIRSSSYNEQFF. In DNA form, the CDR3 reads TGTGCCAGCAGCATAAGGTCTAGCTCCTACAATGAGCAGTTCTTC.

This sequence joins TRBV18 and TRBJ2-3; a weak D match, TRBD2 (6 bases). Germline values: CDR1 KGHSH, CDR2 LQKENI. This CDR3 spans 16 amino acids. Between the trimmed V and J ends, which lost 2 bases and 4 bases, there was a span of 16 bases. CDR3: CASSPVGGVTADTQYF. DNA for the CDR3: TGTGCCAGCTCACCAGTCGGGGGAGTAACGGCAGATACGCAGTATTTT.

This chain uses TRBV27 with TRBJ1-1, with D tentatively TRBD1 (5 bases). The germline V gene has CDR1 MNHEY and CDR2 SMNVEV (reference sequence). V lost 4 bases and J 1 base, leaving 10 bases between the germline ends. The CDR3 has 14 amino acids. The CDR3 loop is CASSWPGKNTEAFF. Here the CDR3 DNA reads TGTGCCAGCAGTTGGCCAGGGAAGAACACTGAAGCTTTCTTT.